The 2 T cell receptor beta chains below come from one sample, sequenced in a study of cytomegalovirus exposure and HLA in healthy donors. 60 Vbeta and 13 Jbeta primers were used in PCR. Libraries were prepared by immunoSEQ multiplex PCR; TCRdb keeps only in-frame clonotypes and omits some of them. The data hold some 40,000 clones, with roughly 50% observed a single time. The sample comprised PBMCs. The receptors derive from a woman aged 40 to 50 in good health and CMV-seropositive.

The chain couples TRBV5-4 to TRBJ2-6, with 7 bases that match TRBD1. Germline lookup yields CDR1 SGHNT and CDR2 YYREEE (reference sequence). The CDR3 extends over 16 amino acids. With V trimmed by 4 bases and J by 2 bases, 6 bases remained unmatched. CDR3 amino acids: CASSPQGFAGANVLTF. The CDR3 nucleotides are TGTGCCAGCAGCCCACAGGGGTTTGCTGGGGCCAACGTCCTGACTTTC.

This clone was detected only a few times. The V call is TRBV7-9, the J call TRBJ1-4, with D perhaps TRBD1 (6 bases). The V end lost 5 bases, the J end lost 7 bases, and 17 bases lay between the germline ends. CDR1 and CDR2 from the germline V gene are SEHNR and FQNEAQ (reference sequence). The CDR3 is 15 amino acids. The CDR3: CASSKQGQGSEKLFF. CDR3 coding DNA: TGTGCCAGCAGCAAGCAGGGGCAGGGGAGTGAAAAACTGTTTTTT.